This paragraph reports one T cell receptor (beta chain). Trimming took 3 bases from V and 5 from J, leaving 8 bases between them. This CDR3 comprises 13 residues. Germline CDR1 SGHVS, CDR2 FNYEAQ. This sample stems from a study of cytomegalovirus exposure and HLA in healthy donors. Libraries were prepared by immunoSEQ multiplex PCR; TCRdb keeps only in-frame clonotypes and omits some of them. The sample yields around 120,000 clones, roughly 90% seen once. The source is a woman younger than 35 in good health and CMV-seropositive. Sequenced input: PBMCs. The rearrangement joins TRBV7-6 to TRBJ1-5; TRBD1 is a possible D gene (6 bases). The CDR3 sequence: CASSLDSHQPQHF. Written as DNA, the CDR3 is TGTGCCAGCAGCTTGGACAGCCATCAGCCCCAGCATTTT.